A selection of T cell receptor beta chains follows, all from one sample in a study of T cell responses to AZD1222 COVID-19 vaccine. The data were produced by immunoSEQ multiplex PCR, yet TCRdb's version contains in-frame clones alone and is incomplete. The top ten clones hold roughly 25% of a sample with approximately 61,000 clones, 65% to 85% of them seen once. The sample consisted of peripheral blood, taken 28 days after the second AZD1222 dose. The receptor set was obtained from an adult who received the AZD1222 COVID-19 vaccine. Each CDR3 is given with its conserved first and last residue. The D gene is left open where the match is weak. The listing skips clone size in some rows; elsewhere it reads once, few, many or a size class.

clone_size j_call d_call v_call cdr3_nt cdr3_aa
few TRBJ2-5 TRBD1 TRBV5-5 TGTGCCAGCAGCCCTACCGGACAGGGTAGGATTCGAGAGACCCAGTACTTC CASSPTGQGRIRETQYF
. TRBJ2-2 . TRBV4-2 TGTGCCAGCAGCCAAGACATCTCCCTTTCATCGAACACCGGGGAGCTGTTTTTT CASSQDISLSSNTGELFF
. TRBJ1-5 . TRBV27 TGTGCCAGCAGTTTATCGTTCCAGGGAGGTCAGCCCCAGCATTTT CASSLSFQGGQPQHF
. TRBJ1-2 . TRBV30 TGTGCCTGTGAGTTGTTAAACTATGGCTACACCTTC CACELLNYGYTF
few TRBJ1-6 . TRBV12-3/TRBV12-4 TGTGCCAGCAGTTTCGCCGGACCCCTCCACTTT CASSFAGPLHF
. TRBJ2-1 TRBD2 TRBV29-1 TGCAGCGTCCAACAATCGGGAGGGACTAGCGGGATTTATGAGCAGTTCTTC CSVQQSGGTSGIYEQFF
. TRBJ2-7 TRBD2 TRBV6-2/TRBV6-3 TGTGCCAGCAGTTACTCCGCTAGCGGGAGGAACGAGCAGTACTTC CASSYSASGRNEQYF
few TRBJ1-2 . TRBV7-2 TGTGCCAGCAGCACGGGACACCGATCCGGCTACACCTTC CASSTGHRSGYTF
. TRBJ2-2 TRBD2 TRBV4-1 TGCGCCAGCAGCCAAAAGTGGCCTAGCGGGAGCGGGGAGCTGTTTTTT CASSQKWPSGSGELFF
once TRBJ2-7 . TRBV7-9 TGTGCCAGCAGCCTGGACTGGGCCAGCGAGCAGTACTTC CASSLDWASEQYF
few TRBJ2-7 TRBD2 TRBV6-5 TGTGCCAGCAGTTACTCTAGCGGGAGCTCCTACGAGCAGTACTTC CASSYSSGSSYEQYF
few TRBJ2-7 . TRBV28 TGTGCCAGCAGCAGTATCGGACGGACCTACGAGCAGTACTTC CASSSIGRTYEQYF
. TRBJ1-6 . TRBV10-3 TGTGCCATCAGCCCCCAACGGGGGAACTCGGTGGTCCACTTT CAISPQRGNSVVHF
. TRBJ1-5 . TRBV19 TGTGCCAGTACCGTGACACATTTAAGCAATCAGCCCCAGCATTTT CASTVTHLSNQPQHF
. TRBJ2-2 TRBD2 TRBV9 TGTGCCAGCAGCCGACGCCCCGGGGCTAGCGGGAATTGGGGCGGGGAGCTGTTTTTT CASSRRPGASGNWGGELFF
. TRBJ1-4 . TRBV6-5 TGTGCCAGCAAAGGTGGCAGCTCAAATGAAAAACTGTTTTTT CASKGGSSNEKLFF
. TRBJ2-7 TRBD1 TRBV6-5 TGTGCCAGCAACTCGGGGGGACAGGGAGCCTACGAGCAGTACTTC CASNSGGQGAYEQYF
few TRBJ2-1 TRBD2 TRBV5-8 TGTGCCAGCAGCCGAGGGACTAGCGGGTCCAATGAGCAGTTCTTC CASSRGTSGSNEQFF
once TRBJ2-7 TRBD2 TRBV2 TGTGCCAGCAGTGTAAGGGCTAGCGGGATGTACGAGCAGTACTTC CASSVRASGMYEQYF
. TRBJ2-1 TRBD2 TRBV25-1 TGTGCCAGCAGCGAAAGAGTAGCGGGAGACAATGAGCAGTTCTTC CASSERVAGDNEQFF
. TRBJ1-5 TRBD1 TRBV2 TGTGCCAGCAGTGACCAGGGGGGACAGCCCCAGCATTTT CASSDQGGQPQHF
. TRBJ2-3 . TRBV7-2 TGTGCCAGCAGCTTGCGACAGACAGATACGCAGTATTTT CASSLRQTDTQYF
. TRBJ2-7 . TRBV15 TGTGCCACCAGCAGAGGTGACGGGATTCACTACGAGCAGTACTTC CATSRGDGIHYEQYF
few TRBJ1-4 . TRBV5-1 TGCGCCAGCAGCGCAGGATCCACTCAGGGTGAAAAACTGTTTTTT CASSAGSTQGEKLFF
. TRBJ1-3 TRBD1 TRBV7-2 TGTGCCAGCAGCTTAGGTTCCGGGACAGGGACTGGAAACACCATATATTTT CASSLGSGTGTGNTIYF
. TRBJ2-2 . TRBV5-1 TGCGCCAGCAGCTTGGGGCAGTCGAACACCGGGGAGCTGTTTTTT CASSLGQSNTGELFF
few TRBJ1-1 . TRBV28 TGTGCCAGCGGCCGTGGGGGTACAATGAACACTGAAGCTTTCTTT CASGRGGTMNTEAFF
few TRBJ1-2 TRBD1 TRBV11-2 TGTGCCAGCAGTCCTGGGACAGGCAGCGGCTACACCTTC CASSPGTGSGYTF
. TRBJ2-7 TRBD2 TRBV28 TGTGCCAGCACCTTAAGAGGACTAGCGGGCGAGCAGTACTTC CASTLRGLAGEQYF
. TRBJ2-7 TRBD1 TRBV3-1/TRBV3-2 TGTGCCAGCAGCCATGTGGGACAGGGCTTTGGCGAGCAGTACTTC CASSHVGQGFGEQYF
. TRBJ2-1 TRBD2 TRBV10-3 TGTGCCATCAGTCTACGGACTAGCGGGAGCTCCTACAATGAGCAGTTCTTC CAISLRTSGSSYNEQFF
. TRBJ2-5 TRBD2 TRBV25-1 TGTGCCAGCAGTGACCAGCGGGAGGGCCGGGAGACCCAGTACTTC CASSDQREGRETQYF
. TRBJ2-7 TRBD1 TRBV7-7 TGTGCTAGCAGCTCGGACAGGGCGTCTGAGCAGTACTTC CASSSDRASEQYF
. TRBJ2-1 TRBD2 TRBV28 TGTGCCAGCAGTCCCCGGACTAGCGGGAGTTCGGTCAATGAGCAGTTCTTC CASSPRTSGSSVNEQFF
. TRBJ2-7 . TRBV5-1 TGCGCCAGCAGCGACACCATCGAGCAGTACTTC CASSDTIEQYF
. TRBJ2-1 TRBD1 TRBV28 TGTGCCAGCAGTATACTTGGACAGGGGAGGAATGAGCAGTTCTTC CASSILGQGRNEQFF
. TRBJ2-4 TRBD2 TRBV19 TGTGCCAGTAGTGGGGGGGATGTCAAAAACATTCAGTACTTC CASSGGDVKNIQYF
. TRBJ2-3 TRBD2 TRBV13 TGTGCCAGTACGACTAGCTCCGGAGATACGCAGTATTTT CASTTSSGDTQYF